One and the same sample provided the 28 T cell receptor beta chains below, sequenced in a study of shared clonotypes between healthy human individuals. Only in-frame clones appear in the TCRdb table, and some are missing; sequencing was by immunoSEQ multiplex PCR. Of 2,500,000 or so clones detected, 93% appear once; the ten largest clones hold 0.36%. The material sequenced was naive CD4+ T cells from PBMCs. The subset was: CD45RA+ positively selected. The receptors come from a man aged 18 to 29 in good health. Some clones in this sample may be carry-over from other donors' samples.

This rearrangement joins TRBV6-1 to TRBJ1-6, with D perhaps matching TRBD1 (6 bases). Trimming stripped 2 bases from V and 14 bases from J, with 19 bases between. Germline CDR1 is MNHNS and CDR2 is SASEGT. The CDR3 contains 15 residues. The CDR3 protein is CASSEWRGPRESLHF. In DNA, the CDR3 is TGTGCCAGCAGTGAATGGCGGGGGCCCCGGGAATCCCTCCACTTT.

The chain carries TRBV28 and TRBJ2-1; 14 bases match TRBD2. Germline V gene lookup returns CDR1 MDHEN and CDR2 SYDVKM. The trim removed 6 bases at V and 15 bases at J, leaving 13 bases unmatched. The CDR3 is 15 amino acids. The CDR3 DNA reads TGTGCCAGCAGCCCCCCGGGACTAGCGGGAGCGGGGGGGTTCTTC. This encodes CASSPPGLAGAGGFF. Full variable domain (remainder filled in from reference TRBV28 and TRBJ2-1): DVKVTQSSRYLVKRTGEKVFLECVQDMDHENMFWYRQDPGLGLRLIYFSYDVKMKEKGDIPEGYSVSREKKERFSLILESASTNQTSMYLCASSPPGLAGAGGFFGPGTRLTVL.

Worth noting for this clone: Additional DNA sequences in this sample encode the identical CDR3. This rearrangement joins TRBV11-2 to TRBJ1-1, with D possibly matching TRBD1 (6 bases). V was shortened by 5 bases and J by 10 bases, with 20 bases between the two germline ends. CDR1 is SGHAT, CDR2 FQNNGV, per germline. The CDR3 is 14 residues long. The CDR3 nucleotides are TGTGCCAGCAGCATGCCAGGGACGGGGGCCGGAGCTTTCTTT. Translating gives CASSMPGTGAGAFF.

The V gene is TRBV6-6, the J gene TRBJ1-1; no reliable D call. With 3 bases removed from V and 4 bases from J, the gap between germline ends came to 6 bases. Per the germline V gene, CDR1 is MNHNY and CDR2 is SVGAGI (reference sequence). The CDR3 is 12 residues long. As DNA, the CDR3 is TGTGCCAGCAGTTATCCGGCCACTGAAGCTTTCTTT. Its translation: CASSYPATEAFF.

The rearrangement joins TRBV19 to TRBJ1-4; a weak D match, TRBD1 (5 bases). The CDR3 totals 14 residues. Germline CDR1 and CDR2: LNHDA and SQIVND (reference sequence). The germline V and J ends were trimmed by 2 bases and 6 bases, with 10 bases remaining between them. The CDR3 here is CASSIRGSDEKLFF. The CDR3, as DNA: TGTGCCAGTAGTATACGGGGCTCGGATGAAAAACTGTTTTTT. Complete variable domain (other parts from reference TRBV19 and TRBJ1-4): DGGITQSPKYLFRKEGQNVTLSCEQNLNHDAMYWYRQDPGQGLRLIYYSQIVNDFQKGDIAEGYSVSREKKESFPLTVTSAQKNPTAFYLCASSIRGSDEKLFFGSGTQLSVL.

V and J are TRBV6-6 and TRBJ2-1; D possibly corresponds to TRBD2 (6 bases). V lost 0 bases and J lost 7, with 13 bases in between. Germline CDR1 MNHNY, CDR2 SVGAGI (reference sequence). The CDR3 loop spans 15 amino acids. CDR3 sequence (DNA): TGTGCCAGCAGTTACTCTAGCGGCAGAGGGAATGAGCAGTTCTTC. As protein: CASSYSSGRGNEQFF.

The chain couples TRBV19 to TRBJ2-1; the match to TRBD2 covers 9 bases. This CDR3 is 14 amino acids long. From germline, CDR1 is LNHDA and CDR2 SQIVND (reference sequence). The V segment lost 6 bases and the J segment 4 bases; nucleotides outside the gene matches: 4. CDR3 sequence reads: CASRLAGVYNEQFF. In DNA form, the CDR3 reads TGTGCCAGTAGGTTAGCGGGAGTATACAATGAGCAGTTCTTC. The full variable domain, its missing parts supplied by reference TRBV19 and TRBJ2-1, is DGGITQSPKYLFRKEGQNVTLSCEQNLNHDAMYWYRQDPGQGLRLIYYSQIVNDFQKGDIAEGYSVSREKKESFPLTVTSAQKNPTAFYLCASRLAGVYNEQFFGPGTRLTVL.

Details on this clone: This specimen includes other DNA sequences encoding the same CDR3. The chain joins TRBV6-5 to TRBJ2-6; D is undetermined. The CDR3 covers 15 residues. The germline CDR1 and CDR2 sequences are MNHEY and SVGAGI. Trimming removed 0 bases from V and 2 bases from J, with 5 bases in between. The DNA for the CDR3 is TGTGCCAGCAGTTACTCCCGTGCTGGGGCCAACGTCCTGACTTTC. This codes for CASSYSRAGANVLTF.

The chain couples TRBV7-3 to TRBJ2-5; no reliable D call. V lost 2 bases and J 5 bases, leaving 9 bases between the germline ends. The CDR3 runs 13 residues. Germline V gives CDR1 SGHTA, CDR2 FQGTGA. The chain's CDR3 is CASSLSWAETQYF. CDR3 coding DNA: TGTGCCAGCAGCTTATCCTGGGCCGAGACCCAGTACTTC.

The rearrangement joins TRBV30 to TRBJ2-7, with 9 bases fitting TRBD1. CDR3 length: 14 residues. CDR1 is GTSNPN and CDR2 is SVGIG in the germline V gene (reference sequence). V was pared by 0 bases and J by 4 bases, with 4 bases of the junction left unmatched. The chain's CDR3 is CAWSVGTGRYEQYF. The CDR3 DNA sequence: TGTGCCTGGAGTGTAGGGACAGGGAGGTACGAGCAGTACTTC.

This CDR3 reads CASSFLSGVSTEAFF. The CDR3 DNA follows: TGTGCCAGCAGTTTTTTGTCGGGGGTAAGCACTGAAGCTTTCTTT. The V gene is TRBV28, the J gene TRBJ1-1; tentatively, D is TRBD1 (5 bases). This CDR3 is 15 amino acids long. V lost 3 bases, J lost 4 bases, and 15 bases lay in between. Per the germline V gene, CDR1 is MDHEN and CDR2 is SYDVKM.

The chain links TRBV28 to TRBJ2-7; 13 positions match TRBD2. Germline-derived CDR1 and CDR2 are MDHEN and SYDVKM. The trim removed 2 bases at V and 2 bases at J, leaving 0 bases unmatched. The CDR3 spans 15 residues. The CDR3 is CASSLGTSGAYEQYF. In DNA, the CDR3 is TGTGCCAGCAGTTTAGGGACTAGCGGGGCCTACGAGCAGTACTTC. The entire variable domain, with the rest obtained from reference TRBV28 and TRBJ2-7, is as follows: DVKVTQSSRYLVKRTGEKVFLECVQDMDHENMFWYRQDPGLGLRLIYFSYDVKMKEKGDIPEGYSVSREKKERFSLILESASTNQTSMYLCASSLGTSGAYEQYFGPGTRLTVT.

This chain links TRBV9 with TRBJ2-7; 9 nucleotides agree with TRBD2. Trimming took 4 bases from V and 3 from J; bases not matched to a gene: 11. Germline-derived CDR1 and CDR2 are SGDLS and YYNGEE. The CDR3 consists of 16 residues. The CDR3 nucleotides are TGTGCCAGCAGCCGGGGAGGCCTAGCGGGAAACTACGAGCAGTACTTC. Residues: CASSRGGLAGNYEQYF.

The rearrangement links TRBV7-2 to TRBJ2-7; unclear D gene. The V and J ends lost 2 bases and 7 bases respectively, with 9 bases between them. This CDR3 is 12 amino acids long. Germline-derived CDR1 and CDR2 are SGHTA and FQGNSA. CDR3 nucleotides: TGTGCCAGCAGCTTAATTTTGGGGGAGCAGTACTTC. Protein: CASSLILGEQYF.

CDR3 nucleotide sequence: TGTGCCAGCGCCAGCGAGTGGGGTAAAGAGACCCAGTACTTC. It translates to CASASEWGKETQYF. The chain is built from TRBV2 and TRBJ2-5; D gene ambiguous. The CDR3 is 14 amino acids. Germline V gene data show CDR1 as SNHLY and CDR2 as FYNNEI. The ends were cut back, 8 bases at V and 3 bases at J, with 16 bases in the middle.

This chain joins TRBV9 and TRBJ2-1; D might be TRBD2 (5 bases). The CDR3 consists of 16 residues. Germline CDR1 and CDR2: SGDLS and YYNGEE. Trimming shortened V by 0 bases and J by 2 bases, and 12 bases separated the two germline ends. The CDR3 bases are TGTGCCAGCAGCGTAGGCCAGCGGTATCCCTACAATGAGCAGTTCTTC. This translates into CASSVGQRYPYNEQFF.

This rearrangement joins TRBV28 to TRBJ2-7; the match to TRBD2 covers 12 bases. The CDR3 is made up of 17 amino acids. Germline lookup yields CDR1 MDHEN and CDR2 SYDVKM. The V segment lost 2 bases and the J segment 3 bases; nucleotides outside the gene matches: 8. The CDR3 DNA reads TGTGCCAGCAGTTTAAGGACTAGCGGGACGTGGCGCTACGAGCAGTACTTC. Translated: CASSLRTSGTWRYEQYF.

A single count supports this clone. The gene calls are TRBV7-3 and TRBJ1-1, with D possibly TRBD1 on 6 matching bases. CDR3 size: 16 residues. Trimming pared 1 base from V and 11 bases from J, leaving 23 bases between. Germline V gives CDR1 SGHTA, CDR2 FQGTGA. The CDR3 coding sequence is TGTGCCAGCAGCTTAAGTTCGGGGGGCCTTTTCATTATGGCTTTCTTT. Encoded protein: CASSLSSGGLFIMAFF. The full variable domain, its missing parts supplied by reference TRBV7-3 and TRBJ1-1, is GAGVSQTPSNKVTEKGKYVELRCDPISGHTALYWYRQSLGQGPEFLIYFQGTGAADDSGLPNDRFFAVRPEGSVSTLKIQRTERGDSAVYLCASSLSSGGLFIMAFFGQGTRLTVV.

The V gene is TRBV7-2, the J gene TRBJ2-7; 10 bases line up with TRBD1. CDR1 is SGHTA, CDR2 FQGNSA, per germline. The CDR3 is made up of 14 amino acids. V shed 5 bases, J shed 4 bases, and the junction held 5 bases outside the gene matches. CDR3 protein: CASSGGQGGYEQYF. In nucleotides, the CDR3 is TGTGCCAGCAGCGGAGGACAGGGGGGGTACGAGCAGTACTTC. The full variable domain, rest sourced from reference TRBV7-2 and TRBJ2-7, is GAGVSQSPSNKVTEKGKDVELRCDPISGHTALYWYRQSLGQGLEFLIYFQGNSAPDKSGLPSDRFSAERTGGSVSTLTIQRTQQEDSAVYLCASSGGQGGYEQYFGPGTRLTVT.

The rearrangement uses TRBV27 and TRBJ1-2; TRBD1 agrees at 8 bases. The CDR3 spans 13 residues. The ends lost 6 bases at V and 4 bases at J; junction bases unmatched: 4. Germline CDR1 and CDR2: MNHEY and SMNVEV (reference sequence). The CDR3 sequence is CASRRTGTYGYTF. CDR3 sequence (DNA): TGTGCCAGCAGACGGACAGGGACCTATGGCTACACCTTC.

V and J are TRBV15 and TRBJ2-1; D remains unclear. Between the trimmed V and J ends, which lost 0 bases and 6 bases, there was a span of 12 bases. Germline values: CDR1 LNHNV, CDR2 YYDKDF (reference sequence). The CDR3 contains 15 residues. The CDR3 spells CATSRETTIGNEQFF. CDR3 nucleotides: TGTGCCACCAGCAGAGAGACCACCATTGGCAATGAGCAGTTCTTC.

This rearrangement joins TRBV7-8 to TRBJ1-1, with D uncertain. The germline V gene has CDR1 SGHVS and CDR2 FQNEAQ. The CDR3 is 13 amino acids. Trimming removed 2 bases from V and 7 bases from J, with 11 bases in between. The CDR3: CASSLTSVGEAFF. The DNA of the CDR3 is TGTGCCAGCAGCTTAACTTCAGTAGGTGAAGCTTTCTTT.

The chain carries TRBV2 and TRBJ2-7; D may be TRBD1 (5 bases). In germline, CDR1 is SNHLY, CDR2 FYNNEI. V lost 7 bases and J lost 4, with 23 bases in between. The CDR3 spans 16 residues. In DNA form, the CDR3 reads TGTGCCAGCACTTCGATAGACAGTTTATTTTATTACGAGCAGTACTTC. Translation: CASTSIDSLFYYEQYF.

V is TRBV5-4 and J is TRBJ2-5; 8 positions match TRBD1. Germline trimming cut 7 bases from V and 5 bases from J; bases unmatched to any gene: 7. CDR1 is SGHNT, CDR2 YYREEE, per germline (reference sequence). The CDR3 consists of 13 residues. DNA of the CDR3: TGTGCCAGCCAGAGGACAGGGCAGGAGACCCAGTACTTC. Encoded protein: CASQRTGQETQYF.

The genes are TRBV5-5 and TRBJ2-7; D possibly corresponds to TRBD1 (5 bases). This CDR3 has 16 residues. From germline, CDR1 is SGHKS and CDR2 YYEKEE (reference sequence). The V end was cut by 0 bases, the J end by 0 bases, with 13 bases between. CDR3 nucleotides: TGTGCCAGCAGCTTGGAGGGGATGGGGAACTCCTACGAGCAGTACTTC. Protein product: CASSLEGMGNSYEQYF.

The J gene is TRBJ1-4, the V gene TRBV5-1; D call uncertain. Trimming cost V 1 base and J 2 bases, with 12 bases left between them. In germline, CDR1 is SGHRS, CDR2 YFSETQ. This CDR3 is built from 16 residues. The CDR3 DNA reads TGCGCCAGCAGCTTGAACTGGGGAGGCACTAATGAAAAACTGTTTTTT. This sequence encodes CASSLNWGGTNEKLFF.

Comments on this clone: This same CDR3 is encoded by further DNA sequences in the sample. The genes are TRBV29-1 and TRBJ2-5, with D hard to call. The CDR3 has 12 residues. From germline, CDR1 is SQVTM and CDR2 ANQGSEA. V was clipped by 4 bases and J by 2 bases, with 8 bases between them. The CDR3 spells CSVAGPQETQYF. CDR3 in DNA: TGCAGCGTTGCCGGGCCGCAAGAGACCCAGTACTTC.

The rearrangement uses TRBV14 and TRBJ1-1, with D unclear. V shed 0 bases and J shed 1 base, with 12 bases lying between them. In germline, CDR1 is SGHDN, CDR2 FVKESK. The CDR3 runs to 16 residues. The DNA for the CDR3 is TGTGCCAGCAGCCAAGACGTTGGTCCCACGAACACTGAAGCTTTCTTT. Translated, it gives CASSQDVGPTNTEAFF.